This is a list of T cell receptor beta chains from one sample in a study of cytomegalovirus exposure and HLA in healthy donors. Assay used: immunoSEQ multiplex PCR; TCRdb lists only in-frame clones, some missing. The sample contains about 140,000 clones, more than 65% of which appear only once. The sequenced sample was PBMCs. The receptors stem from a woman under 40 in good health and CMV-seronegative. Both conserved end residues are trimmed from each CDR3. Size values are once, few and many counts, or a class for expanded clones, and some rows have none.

CDR3 protein: ASSQDQAGGYSGANVLT; J gene: TRBJ2-6; V gene: TRBV4-1; clone size: .
CDR3 protein: ASSVAGQGFGTDTQY; J gene: TRBJ2-3; V gene: TRBV11-2; clone size: .
CDR3 protein: ASSVEYGGGETQY; J gene: TRBJ2-5; V gene: TRBV9; clone size: .
CDR3 protein: ASSSPASGNTIY; J gene: TRBJ1-3; V gene: TRBV28; clone size: .
CDR3 protein: ASSQTVESTDTQY; J gene: TRBJ2-3; V gene: TRBV5-1; clone size: .
CDR3 protein: AISETRQAQGNTIY; J gene: TRBJ1-3; V gene: TRBV10-3; clone size: .
CDR3 protein: ASREGAGLYNEQF; J gene: TRBJ2-1; V gene: TRBV6-1; clone size: few
CDR3 protein: ASSYRPAGVSEQY; J gene: TRBJ2-7; V gene: TRBV6-5; clone size: .
CDR3 protein: ASSFRDRVTDTQY; J gene: TRBJ2-3; V gene: TRBV6-4; clone size: .
CDR3 protein: AWAGVGNEQY; J gene: TRBJ2-7; V gene: TRBV30; clone size: .
CDR3 protein: ASSDGSGNTEAF; J gene: TRBJ1-1; V gene: TRBV10-1; clone size: .
CDR3 protein: ASSPDSGQTQY; J gene: TRBJ2-5; V gene: TRBV7-9; clone size: .
CDR3 protein: ASREDVWGLAF; J gene: TRBJ1-1; V gene: TRBV6-1; clone size: .
CDR3 protein: AISESWTEDGYT; J gene: TRBJ1-2; V gene: TRBV10-3; clone size: .
CDR3 protein: ASSSRTSGSTDTQY; J gene: TRBJ2-3; V gene: TRBV7-2; clone size: .
CDR3 protein: ASSLGTSGSTDEQF; J gene: TRBJ2-1; V gene: TRBV7-3; clone size: .
CDR3 protein: AWSVQGGDTQY; J gene: TRBJ2-3; V gene: TRBV30; clone size: .
CDR3 protein: ASSFGTGGVYEQY; J gene: TRBJ2-7; V gene: TRBV28; clone size: few
CDR3 protein: ASSDSNTGELF; J gene: TRBJ2-2; V gene: TRBV25-1; clone size: .
CDR3 protein: ASSPSNRPEGEKLF; J gene: TRBJ1-4; V gene: TRBV7-9; clone size: .
CDR3 protein: ASSLDHVNIQY; J gene: TRBJ2-4; V gene: TRBV11-2; clone size: .
CDR3 protein: ASKAGEDRTGELF; J gene: TRBJ2-2; V gene: TRBV2; clone size: .
CDR3 protein: ASSKFAGTGNTEAF; J gene: TRBJ1-1; V gene: TRBV21-1; clone size: few
CDR3 protein: AISVGGSANTGELF; J gene: TRBJ2-2; V gene: TRBV10-3; clone size: .
CDR3 protein: ASRPAGPNEKLF; J gene: TRBJ1-4; V gene: TRBV28; clone size: .
CDR3 protein: SSSFYRGRENTIY; J gene: TRBJ1-3; V gene: TRBV7-9; clone size: few
CDR3 protein: ASSVDRVDRNQPQH; J gene: TRBJ1-5; V gene: TRBV2; clone size: .
CDR3 protein: ASSPQGRDQPQH; J gene: TRBJ1-5; V gene: TRBV18; clone size: .
CDR3 protein: ASSLGQVQETQY; J gene: TRBJ2-5; V gene: TRBV5-8; clone size: .
CDR3 protein: ASSPFGGGSSGNTIY; J gene: TRBJ1-3; V gene: TRBV5-1; clone size: few
CDR3 protein: ASSGGYGYT; J gene: TRBJ1-2; V gene: TRBV28; clone size: .